These 21 T cell receptor beta chains share one sample of origin, sequenced in a study of blood T cell repertoires in COVID-19. Data came from immunoSEQ multiplex PCR; TCRdb stores just in-frame clones and leaves some out. This sample yields 250,000 to 350,000 clones, of which 84% are seen a single time; more than 1.1% belongs to the top ten. The sequenced material came from peripheral blood. The receptors shown here come from a human donor with COVID-19, enrolled during active disease. The donor label of this sample is uncertain.

In its sample, this clone was seen a few times. The gene calls are TRBV6-2 or TRBV6-3 and TRBJ1-5, with 8 bases lining up with TRBD1. Germline CDR1 reads MNHEY; CDR2 reads SVGEGT. The CDR3 consists of 15 residues. Trimming removed 3 bases from V and 4 bases from J; junction bases left unmatched: 5. CDR3: CASSYGTGPNQPQHF. The CDR3 nucleotides read TGTGCCAGCAGTTATGGGACAGGACCAAATCAGCCCCAGCATTTT.

V gene TRBV9 combines with J gene TRBJ2-5; D remains ambiguous. The CDR3 covers 17 residues. Germline CDR1 SGDLS, CDR2 YYNGEE. The germline V and J ends were trimmed by 0 bases and 1 base, with 16 bases remaining between them. CDR3 region: CASSVAFGSTVQETQYF. The CDR3 DNA reads as TGTGCCAGCAGCGTAGCCTTCGGTTCTACAGTCCAAGAGACCCAGTACTTC.

The chain couples TRBV19 to TRBJ2-6, with 8 bases that match TRBD2. V dropped 7 bases and J dropped 0; count of bases not matched to a gene: 17. Germline V gene sequence: CDR1 LNHDA, CDR2 SQIVND (reference sequence). The CDR3 spans 20 residues. CDR3 loop: CASTLTGRGNLPSGANVLTF. The CDR3 bases are TGTGCCAGTACCCTAACCGGGAGGGGAAATCTCCCCTCTGGGGCCAACGTCCTGACTTTC.

The chain employs TRBV5-4 and TRBJ2-5, with 8 bases identical to TRBD2. The germline V gene has CDR1 SGHNT and CDR2 YYREEE (reference sequence). This CDR3 comprises 14 residues. The trim removed 0 bases at V and 5 bases at J, leaving 3 bases unmatched. This chain's CDR3 is CASSLVGLVETQYF. Written as DNA, the CDR3 is TGTGCCAGCAGCTTGGTGGGACTAGTGGAGACCCAGTACTTC.

This sequence joins TRBV9 and TRBJ2-5, with TRBD2 identical over 9 bases. The CDR3 covers 15 residues. CDR1 and CDR2 (germline): SGDLS, YYNGEE. Losses at the gene ends were 4 bases for V and 2 bases for J; bases not matched to a gene: 6. Written as DNA, the CDR3 is TGTGCCAGCAGCCCTCGACTAGCGGCTCAAGAGACCCAGTACTTC. It specifies CASSPRLAAQETQYF.

V gene TRBV9 combines with J gene TRBJ2-1; D remains ambiguous. V was trimmed by 4 bases and J by 9 bases, leaving 11 bases between them. The CDR3 spans 12 residues. Germline CDR1 SGDLS, CDR2 YYNGEE. In DNA, the CDR3 is TGTGCCAGCAGCTTCCTTACGGGTGAGCAGTTCTTC. Its translation: CASSFLTGEQFF.

The chain employs TRBV11-2 and TRBJ2-7; tentatively, D is TRBD2 (5 bases). Looked up from germline, CDR1 is SGHAT and CDR2 is FQNNGV. Trimming took 5 bases from V and 6 from J, leaving 14 bases between them. This CDR3 is 13 amino acids long. CDR3 in DNA: TGTGCCAGCAGCCAAGGCCTGGGGAGCGAGCAGTACTTC. It is translated as CASSQGLGSEQYF.

The V gene is TRBV6-6, the J gene TRBJ1-5; 7 bases map to TRBD1. V trimming: 6 bases; J trimming: 6 bases; junction bases outside the gene matches: 8. Germline V lookup: CDR1 MNHNY, CDR2 SVGAGI (reference sequence). The CDR3 sequence is 14 residues long. The CDR3 loop is CASRPDRDGQPQHF. For the CDR3, the DNA is TGTGCCAGCAGACCCGACAGGGATGGTCAGCCCCAGCATTTT.

The chain joins TRBV11-2 to TRBJ2-7, with 7 bases matching TRBD1. The germline V gene has CDR1 SGHAT and CDR2 FQNNGV. Trimming took 5 bases from V and 5 from J; bases not matched to a gene: 3. The CDR3 is made up of 12 amino acids. CDR3 region: CASSLQGNEQYF. As DNA, the CDR3 is TGTGCCAGCAGCCTACAGGGGAACGAGCAGTACTTC.

V usage is TRBV27 and J usage is TRBJ2-7, with 10 bases fitting TRBD2. This CDR3 contains 16 residues. V lost 5 bases, J lost 2 bases, and 9 bases stayed unmatched. The germline gives CDR1 MNHEY, CDR2 SMNVEV (reference sequence). The CDR3 is CASSKGTGTSAYEQYF. The CDR3 nucleotides are TGTGCCAGCAGTAAAGGTACCGGGACTAGCGCCTACGAGCAGTACTTC.

The rearrangement uses TRBV27 and TRBJ2-4, with 7 positions matching TRBD2. Per germline, CDR1 MNHEY and CDR2 SMNVEV (reference sequence). V lost 2 bases, J lost 1 base, and 14 bases stayed unmatched. The CDR3 is 19 amino acids. DNA of the CDR3: TGTGCCAGCAGTTTAAGAGTCGCCCGAGCTAGCGGCGCCAAAAACATTCAGTACTTC. It codes for CASSLRVARASGAKNIQYF.

In this sample, this clone turned up a few times. V is TRBV3-1 (or the pseudogene TRBV3-2) and J is TRBJ1-6; a possible D gene is TRBD1 (6 bases). The CDR3 consists of 15 residues. V shed 0 bases and J shed 5 bases, with 8 bases lying between them. The germline CDR1 and CDR2 sequences are LGHDT and YNNKEL (reference sequence). The CDR3 sequence: CASSQDRGDNSPLHF. In DNA, the CDR3 is TGTGCCAGCAGCCAAGACAGGGGAGATAATTCACCCCTCCACTTT.

J is TRBJ2-7 and V is TRBV27, with TRBD2 as a possible D gene (6 bases). Deletions cut 2 bases from V and 2 bases from J, with 10 bases between. The germline V gene has CDR1 MNHEY and CDR2 SMNVEV (reference sequence). This CDR3 has 14 residues. For the CDR3, the DNA is TGTGCCAGCAGTTTAAGAGGCGGGACCTACGAGCAGTACTTC. This gives the protein CASSLRGGTYEQYF.

The chain combines TRBV28 with TRBJ1-4; 8 nucleotides align to TRBD1. Losses at the gene ends were 8 bases for V and 5 bases for J; bases not matched to a gene: 4. The CDR3 loop spans 13 amino acids. In germline, CDR1 is MDHEN, CDR2 SYDVKM. CDR3 loop: CASLDRGNEKLFF. The CDR3 region has the DNA TGTGCCAGCCTCGACAGGGGCAATGAAAAACTGTTTTTT.

V usage is TRBV14 and J usage is TRBJ2-6; D gene uncertain. Trimming took 3 bases from V and 0 from J, leaving 3 bases between them. The CDR3 is made up of 14 amino acids. Germline-derived CDR1 and CDR2 are SGHDN and FVKESK. The DNA of the CDR3 is TGTGCCAGCAGCCAGGCCTCTGGGGCCAACGTCCTGACTTTC. Residues: CASSQASGANVLTF.

CDR3 in amino acids: CASSLATGVGYNEQFF. In DNA, the CDR3 is TGCGCCAGCAGCTTGGCCACGGGGGTTGGCTACAATGAGCAGTTCTTC. The chain employs TRBV5-1 and TRBJ2-1; perhaps TRBD2 as D (6 bases). With 0 bases removed from V and 3 bases from J, the gap between germline ends came to 13 bases. Germline V gives CDR1 SGHRS, CDR2 YFSETQ. The CDR3 contains 16 residues.

V usage is TRBV3-1 (or the pseudogene TRBV3-2) and J usage is TRBJ2-5; D may be TRBD2 (6 bases). The CDR3 length is 14 residues. V was clipped by 0 bases and J by 5 bases, with 10 bases between them. The germline V gene has CDR1 LGHDT and CDR2 YNNKEL (reference sequence). The DNA for the CDR3 is TGTGCCAGCAGCCAAGAGGGGGGAGTGGAGACCCAGTACTTC. It is translated as CASSQEGGVETQYF.

V is TRBV19 and J is TRBJ1-5; maybe TRBD1 (5 bases). V lost 3 bases, J lost 3 bases, and 12 bases lay in between. This CDR3 comprises 15 residues. CDR1 and CDR2 (germline): LNHDA, SQIVND (reference sequence). The CDR3 DNA sequence: TGTGCCAGTAGTATGTTGGGAGGGACCAATCAGCCCCAGCATTTT. It yields the protein CASSMLGGTNQPQHF.

The rearrangement joins TRBV28 to TRBJ2-2; TRBD1 matches at 10 bases. CDR3 size: 14 residues. Germline V lookup: CDR1 MDHEN, CDR2 SYDVKM. Unmatched junction bases numbered 4, after V lost 6 bases and J lost 6 bases. This chain's CDR3 is CASRPTGGPGELFF. The DNA of the CDR3 is TGTGCCAGCAGACCGACAGGGGGCCCCGGGGAGCTGTTTTTT. Looking up the rest from reference TRBV28 and TRBJ2-2 gives the full variable domain: DVKVTQSSRYLVKRTGEKVFLECVQDMDHENMFWYRQDPGLGLRLIYFSYDVKMKEKGDIPEGYSVSREKKERFSLILESASTNQTSMYLCASRPTGGPGELFFGEGSRLTVL.

This clone was seen only once. This chain uses TRBV9 with TRBJ2-2; D gene unclear. The CDR3 is 14 residues long. Germline CDR1 is SGDLS and CDR2 is YYNGEE. Trimming removed 0 bases at V and 6 bases at J, with 9 bases between. The CDR3 reads CASSVVVSPGELFF. For the CDR3, the DNA is TGTGCCAGCAGCGTAGTTGTCAGTCCCGGGGAGCTGTTTTTT.

The chain couples TRBV4-3 to TRBJ2-1; possible D gene TRBD1, 6 bases. Trimming took off 4 bases at V and 9 bases at J, with 19 bases between the two ends. Germline assignment: CDR1 LGHNA and CDR2 YSLEER. The CDR3 spans 15 residues. CDR3 loop: CASSPGSGGQVEQFF. The CDR3 nucleotides read TGCGCCAGCAGCCCTGGCAGTGGGGGCCAGGTTGAGCAGTTCTTC.